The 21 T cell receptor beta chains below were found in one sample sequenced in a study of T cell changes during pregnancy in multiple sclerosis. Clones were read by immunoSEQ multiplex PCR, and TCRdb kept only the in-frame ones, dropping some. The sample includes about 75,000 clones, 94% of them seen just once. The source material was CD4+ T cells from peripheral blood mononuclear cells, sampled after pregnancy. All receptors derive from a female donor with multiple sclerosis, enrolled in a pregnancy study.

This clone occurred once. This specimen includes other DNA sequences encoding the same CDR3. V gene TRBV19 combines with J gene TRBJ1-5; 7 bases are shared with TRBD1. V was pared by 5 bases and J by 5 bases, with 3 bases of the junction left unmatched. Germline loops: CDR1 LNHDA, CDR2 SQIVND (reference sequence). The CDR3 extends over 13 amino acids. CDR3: CASSRTGDQPQHF. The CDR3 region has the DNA TGTGCCAGTAGTCGGACAGGCGATCAGCCCCAGCATTTT. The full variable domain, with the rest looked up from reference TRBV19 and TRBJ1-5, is DGGITQSPKYLFRKEGQNVTLSCEQNLNHDAMYWYRQDPGQGLRLIYYSQIVNDFQKGDIAEGYSVSREKKESFPLTVTSAQKNPTAFYLCASSRTGDQPQHFGDGTRLSIL.

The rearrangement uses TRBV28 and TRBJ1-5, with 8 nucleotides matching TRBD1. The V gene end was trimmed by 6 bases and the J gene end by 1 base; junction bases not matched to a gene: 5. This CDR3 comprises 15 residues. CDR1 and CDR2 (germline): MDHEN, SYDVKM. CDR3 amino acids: CASRLDRVSNQPQHF. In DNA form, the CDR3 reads TGTGCCAGCAGATTGGACAGGGTAAGCAATCAGCCCCAGCATTTT.

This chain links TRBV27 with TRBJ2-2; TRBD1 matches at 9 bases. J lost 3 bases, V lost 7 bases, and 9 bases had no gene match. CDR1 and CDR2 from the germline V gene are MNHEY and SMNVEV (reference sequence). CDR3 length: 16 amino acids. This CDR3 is CASKKRTGEDTGELFF. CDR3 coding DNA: TGTGCCAGCAAAAAACGGACAGGGGAGGACACCGGGGAGCTGTTTTTT.

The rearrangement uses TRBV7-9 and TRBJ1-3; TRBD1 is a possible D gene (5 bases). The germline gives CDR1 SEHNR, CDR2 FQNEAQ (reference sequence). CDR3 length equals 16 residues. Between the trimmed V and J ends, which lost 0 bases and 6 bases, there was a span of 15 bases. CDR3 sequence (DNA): TGTGCCAGCAGCTTAGCCCTGATGGCAGGGCCAAACACCATATATTTT. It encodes CASSLALMAGPNTIYF.

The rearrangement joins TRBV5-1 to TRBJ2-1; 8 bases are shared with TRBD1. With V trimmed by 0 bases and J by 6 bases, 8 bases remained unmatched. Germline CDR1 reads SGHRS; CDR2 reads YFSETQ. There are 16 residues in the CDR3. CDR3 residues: CASSLVGQGSGNEQFF. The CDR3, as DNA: TGCGCCAGCAGCTTGGTTGGACAGGGTAGCGGCAATGAGCAGTTCTTC.

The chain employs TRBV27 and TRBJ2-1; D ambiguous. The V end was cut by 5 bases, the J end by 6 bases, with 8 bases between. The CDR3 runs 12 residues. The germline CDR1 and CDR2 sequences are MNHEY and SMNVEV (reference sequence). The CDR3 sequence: CASSVNSNEQFF. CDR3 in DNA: TGTGCCAGCAGTGTGAACTCCAATGAGCAGTTCTTC.

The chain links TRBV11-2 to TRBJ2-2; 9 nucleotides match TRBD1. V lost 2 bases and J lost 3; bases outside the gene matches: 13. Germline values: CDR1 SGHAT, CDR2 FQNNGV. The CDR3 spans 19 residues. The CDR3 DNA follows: TGTGCCAGCAGCTTATTCCGAAGGGGGACAGGGACCGACACCGGGGAGCTGTTTTTT. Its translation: CASSLFRRGTGTDTGELFF. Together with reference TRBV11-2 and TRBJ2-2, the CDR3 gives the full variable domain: EAGVAQSPRYKIIEKRQSVAFWCNPISGHATLYWYQQILGQGPKLLIQFQNNGVVDDSQLPKDRFSAERLKGVDSTLKIQPAKLEDSAVYLCASSLFRRGTGTDTGELFFGEGSRLTVL.

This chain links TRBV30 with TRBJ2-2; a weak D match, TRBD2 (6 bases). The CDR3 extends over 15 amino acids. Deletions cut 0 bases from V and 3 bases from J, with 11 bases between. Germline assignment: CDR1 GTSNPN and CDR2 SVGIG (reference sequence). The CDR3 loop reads CAWSVGTLHTGELFF. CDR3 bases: TGTGCCTGGAGTGTTGGGACTTTACACACCGGGGAGCTGTTTTTT.

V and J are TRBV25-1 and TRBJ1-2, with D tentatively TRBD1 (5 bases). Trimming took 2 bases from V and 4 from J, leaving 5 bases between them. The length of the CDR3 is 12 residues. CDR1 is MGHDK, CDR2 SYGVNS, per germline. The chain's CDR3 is CASSEQGYGYTF. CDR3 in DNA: TGTGCCAGCAGTGAACAGGGCTATGGCTACACCTTC.

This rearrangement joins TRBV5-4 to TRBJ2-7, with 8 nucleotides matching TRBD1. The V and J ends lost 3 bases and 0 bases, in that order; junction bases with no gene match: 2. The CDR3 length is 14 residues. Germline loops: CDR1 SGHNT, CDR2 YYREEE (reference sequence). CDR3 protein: CASSYRGSSYEQYF. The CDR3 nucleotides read TGTGCCAGCAGCTACAGGGGGAGCTCCTACGAGCAGTACTTC.

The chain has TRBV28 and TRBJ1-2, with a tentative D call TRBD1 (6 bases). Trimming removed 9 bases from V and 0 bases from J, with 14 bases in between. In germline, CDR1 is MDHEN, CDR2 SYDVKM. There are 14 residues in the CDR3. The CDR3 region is CASEQGPPNYGYTF. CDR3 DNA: TGTGCCAGTGAACAGGGCCCCCCTAACTATGGCTACACCTTC.

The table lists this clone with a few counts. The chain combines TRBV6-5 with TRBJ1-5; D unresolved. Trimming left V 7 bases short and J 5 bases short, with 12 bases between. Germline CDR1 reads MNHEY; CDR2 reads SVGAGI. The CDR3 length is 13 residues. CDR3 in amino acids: CASKAGFYQPQHF. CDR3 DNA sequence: TGTGCCAGCAAGGCGGGATTCTATCAGCCCCAGCATTTT.

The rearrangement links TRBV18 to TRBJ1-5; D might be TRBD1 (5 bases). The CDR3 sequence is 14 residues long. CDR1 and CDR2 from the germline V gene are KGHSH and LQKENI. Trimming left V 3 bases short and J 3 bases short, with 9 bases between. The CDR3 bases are TGTGCCAGCTCACCCGGGGGAGACAATCAGCCCCAGCATTTT. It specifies CASSPGGDNQPQHF.

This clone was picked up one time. The CDR3 DNA reads TGTGCCAGCAGCCCGAGACGGGATTCGAGGCAGTATTTT. Encoded protein: CASSPRRDSRQYF. V and J are TRBV11-2 and TRBJ2-3, with D possibly being TRBD2 (5 bases). Trimming stripped 5 bases from V and 11 bases from J, with 17 bases between. Germline-derived CDR1 and CDR2 are SGHAT and FQNNGV. This CDR3 comprises 13 residues.

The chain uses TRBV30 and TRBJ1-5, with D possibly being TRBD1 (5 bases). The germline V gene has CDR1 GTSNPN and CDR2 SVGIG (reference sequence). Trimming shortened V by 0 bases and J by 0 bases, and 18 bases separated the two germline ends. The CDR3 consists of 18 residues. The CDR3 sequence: CAWSVYRRMRDSNQPQHF. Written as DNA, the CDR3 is TGTGCCTGGAGTGTATACAGGAGGATGCGGGATAGCAATCAGCCCCAGCATTTT.

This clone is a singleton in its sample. The CDR3 sequence is CASSLLGSRGSDTQYF. CDR3 DNA sequence: TGTGCCAGCAGCTTATTGGGGAGTCGGGGATCAGATACGCAGTATTTT. This chain links TRBV11-2 with TRBJ2-3, with D tentatively TRBD2 (5 bases). Trimming took off 2 bases at V and 4 bases at J, with 16 bases between the two ends. The CDR3 covers 16 residues. The germline gives CDR1 SGHAT, CDR2 FQNNGV. Based on the CDR3 plus reference TRBV11-2 and TRBJ2-3, the full variable domain is EAGVAQSPRYKIIEKRQSVAFWCNPISGHATLYWYQQILGQGPKLLIQFQNNGVVDDSQLPKDRFSAERLKGVDSTLKIQPAKLEDSAVYLCASSLLGSRGSDTQYFGPGTRLTVL.

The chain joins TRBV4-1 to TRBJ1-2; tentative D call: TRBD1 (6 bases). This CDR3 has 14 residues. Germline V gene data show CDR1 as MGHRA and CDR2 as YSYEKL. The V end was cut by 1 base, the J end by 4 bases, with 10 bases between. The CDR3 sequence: CASSQALGGYGYTF. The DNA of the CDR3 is TGCGCCAGCAGCCAAGCCTTAGGGGGCTATGGCTACACCTTC.

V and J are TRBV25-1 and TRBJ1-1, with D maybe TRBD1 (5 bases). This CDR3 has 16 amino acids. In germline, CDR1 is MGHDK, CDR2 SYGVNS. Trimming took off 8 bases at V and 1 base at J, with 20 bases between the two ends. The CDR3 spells CASRPPGGVWNTEAFF. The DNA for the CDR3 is TGTGCCAGCCGCCCTCCGGGAGGGGTTTGGAACACTGAAGCTTTCTTT.

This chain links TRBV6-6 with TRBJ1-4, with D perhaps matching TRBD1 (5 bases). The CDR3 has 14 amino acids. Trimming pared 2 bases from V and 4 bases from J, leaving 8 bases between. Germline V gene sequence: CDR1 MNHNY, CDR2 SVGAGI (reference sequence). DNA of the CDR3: TGTGCCAGCAGTTACCCGGGGGTTAATGAAAAACTGTTTTTT. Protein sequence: CASSYPGVNEKLFF.

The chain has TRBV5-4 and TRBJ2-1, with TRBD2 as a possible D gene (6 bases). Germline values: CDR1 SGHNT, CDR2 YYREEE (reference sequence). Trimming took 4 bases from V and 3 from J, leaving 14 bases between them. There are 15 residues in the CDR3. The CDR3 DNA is TGTGCCAGCAGCCTGGGCGGGGTTTTCTACAATGAGCAGTTCTTC. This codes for CASSLGGVFYNEQFF.

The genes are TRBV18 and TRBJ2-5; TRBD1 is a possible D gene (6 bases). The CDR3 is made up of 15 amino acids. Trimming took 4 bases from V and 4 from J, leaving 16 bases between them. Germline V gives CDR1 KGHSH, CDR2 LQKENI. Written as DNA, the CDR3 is TGTGCCAGCTCACTTCAGGCAGGGGAGTTAGAGACCCAGTACTTC. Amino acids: CASSLQAGELETQYF.